Listed below are T cell receptor beta chains from one sample, sequenced in a study of cytomegalovirus exposure and HLA in healthy donors. Here immunoSEQ multiplex PCR was the method, and the copy in TCRdb shows in-frame clones only, minus some. The table includes approximately 89,000 clones, roughly 80% detected once. Material for sequencing was PBMCs. These receptors originate from a human donor in good health. The CDR3 runs from the conserved cysteine through the conserved F or W. D genes are given only for firm matches. Size is omitted from some rows. Given values are once, few, many or a class for expanded clones.

once | TRBJ1-5 | TRBD1 | TRBV6-1 | 16 | CASSQGGPYSNQPQHF | TGTGCCAGCAGTCAAGGGGGCCCTTATAGCAATCAGCCCCAGCATTTT
NA | TRBJ1-5 | TRBD1 | TRBV2 | 13 | CASRRGTNQPQHF | TGTGCCAGCCGCAGGGGGACCAATCAGCCCCAGCATTTT
NA | TRBJ1-1 | TRBD1 | TRBV11-1 | 16 | CASSPHRGLANTEAFF | TGTGCCAGCAGCCCCCACAGGGGGCTGGCGAACACTGAAGCTTTCTTT
NA | TRBJ1-5 | NA | TRBV19 | 14 | CASSIMQGNQPQHF | TGTGCCAGTAGTATTATGCAGGGGAATCAGCCCCAGCATTTT
NA | TRBJ2-5 | NA | TRBV7-9 | 14 | CASSPPTGQETQYF | TGTGCCAGCAGCCCACCGACAGGTCAGGAGACCCAGTACTTC
NA | TRBJ2-5 | NA | TRBV15 | 13 | CATSRDGSDSQDF | TGTGCCACCAGCAGAGATGGTTCGGACAGTCAGGACTTC
NA | TRBJ2-4 | NA | TRBV20-1 | 11 | CSGSKEDIQYF | TGCAGTGGAAGTAAGGAGGACATTCAGTACTTC
NA | TRBJ2-2 | TRBD2 | TRBV29-1 | 14 | CSARGSGGTGELFF | TGCAGCGCTCGAGGTAGCGGGGGCACCGGGGAGCTGTTTTTT
NA | TRBJ2-5 | NA | TRBV2 | 10 | CASRSEAQYF | TGTGCCAGCAGGTCCGAGGCCCAGTACTTC
NA | TRBJ1-2 | NA | TRBV9 | 14 | CASSVDGGSGGYTF | TGTGCCAGCAGCGTAGACGGAGGGAGTGGCGGCTACACCTTC
once | TRBJ2-5 | NA | TRBV29-1 | 12 | CSVVGRGGTQYF | TGCAGCGTTGTGGGCAGGGGCGGGACCCAGTACTTC
NA | TRBJ2-7 | TRBD2 | TRBV27 | 17 | CASMPLTTSGGSYEQYF | TGTGCCAGCATGCCCCTAACTACTAGCGGGGGGTCCTACGAGCAGTACTTC
medium-sized | TRBJ2-4 | NA | TRBV12-2 | 12 | CASRLDRAIQYF | TGTGCAAGTCGCTTAGACAGGGCCATCCAGTACTTC
NA | TRBJ2-7 | NA | TRBV9 | 14 | CASSVGDNSYEQYF | TGTGCCAGCAGCGTAGGGGACAACTCCTACGAGCAGTACTTC
NA | TRBJ2-7 | NA | TRBV28 | 15 | CASSETGSRANEQYF | TGTGCCAGCAGTGAAACAGGGAGCCGGGCCAACGAGCAGTACTTC
NA | TRBJ1-1 | TRBD1 | TRBV14 | 16 | CASSLLGGQGETEAFF | TGTGCCAGCAGCCTCCTGGGGGGACAGGGAGAAACAGAAGCTTTCTTT
NA | TRBJ2-1 | NA | TRBV19 | 11 | CASRRGSEQFF | TGTGCCAGTAGAAGAGGGAGTGAGCAGTTCTTC
NA | TRBJ1-5 | NA | TRBV19 | 15 | CASSPMRLGGQPQHF | TGTGCCAGTAGTCCAATGAGGCTGGGAGGACAGCCCCAGCATTTT
NA | TRBJ1-1 | TRBD1 | TRBV7-6 | 14 | CASSAGTGDLEAFF | TGTGCCAGCAGCGCCGGGACAGGGGATCTGGAAGCTTTCTTT
NA | TRBJ1-1 | NA | TRBV4-2 | 13 | CASSQGGNTEAFF | TGTGCCAGCAGCCAAGGCGGAAACACTGAAGCTTTCTTT
NA | TRBJ2-6 | NA | TRBV11-2 | 15 | CASSSGGSGANVLTF | TGTGCCAGCAGCTCCGGAGGCTCTGGGGCCAACGTCCTGACTTTC
NA | TRBJ2-1 | TRBD2 | TRBV7-2 | 16 | CASSSRTSGGYNEQFF | TGTGCCAGCAGCTCTCGGACTAGCGGGGGTTACAATGAGCAGTTCTTC
NA | TRBJ1-2 | NA | TRBV19 | 13 | CASSQRDGYGYTF | TGTGCCAGTAGTCAGCGGGACGGCTATGGCTACACCTTC
NA | TRBJ2-5 | TRBD1 | TRBV28 | 14 | CASSFGDRGTGQYF | TGTGCCAGCAGTTTTGGGGACAGGGGGACAGGACAGTACTTC
NA | TRBJ2-1 | TRBD2 | TRBV5-8 | 15 | CASSRLADSYNEQFF | TGTGCCAGCAGTCGACTAGCGGACTCCTACAATGAGCAGTTCTTC
NA | TRBJ1-6 | NA | TRBV4-2 | 15 | CASSQEFMAVSPLHF | TGTGCCAGCAGCCAAGAATTTATGGCAGTTTCACCCCTCCACTTT
NA | TRBJ1-2 | NA | TRBV7-3 | 13 | CASSSGQTGGYTF | TGTGCCAGCAGCTCTGGACAGACTGGCGGCTACACCTTC
NA | TRBJ2-7 | TRBD2 | TRBV28 | 15 | CASSSSGRAPYEQYF | TGTGCCAGCAGTTCTAGCGGGAGGGCACCCTACGAGCAGTACTTC
NA | TRBJ1-1 | NA | TRBV5-1 | 14 | CASSLYDEAMEAFF | TGCGCCAGCAGCTTGTACGACGAGGCAATGGAAGCTTTCTTT
NA | TRBJ2-2 | TRBD1 | TRBV7-2 | 15 | CASSRDRGGTGELFF | TGTGCCAGCAGCCGGGACAGGGGAGGTACCGGGGAGCTGTTTTTT
NA | TRBJ1-5 | NA | TRBV28 | 15 | CASKEIGGLEQPQHF | TGTGCCAGCAAAGAGATCGGGGGATTAGAGCAGCCCCAGCATTTT
NA | TRBJ1-5 | TRBD1 | TRBV7-8 | 20 | CASSLYSRPGQGGSNQPQHF | TGTGCCAGCAGCTTATACTCCCGGCCGGGACAGGGTGGAAGCAATCAGCCCCAGCATTTT
NA | TRBJ1-2 | TRBD1 | TRBV12-5 | 15 | CASGPPRTGREGYTF | TGTGCTAGTGGTCCACCCAGGACAGGGAGGGAGGGCTACACCTTC
NA | TRBJ1-5 | TRBD1 | TRBV30 | 14 | CAWSGQGNYQPQHF | TGTGCCTGGAGTGGACAGGGTAATTATCAGCCCCAGCATTTT
NA | TRBJ1-5 | NA | TRBV6-5 | 14 | CASSRRQNNQPQHF | TGTGCCAGCAGTCGCCGACAGAACAATCAGCCCCAGCATTTT
NA | TRBJ2-7 | TRBD1 | TRBV6-1 | 13 | CASSLDRGYEQYF | TGTGCCAGCAGTCTGGACAGGGGCTACGAGCAGTACTTC
NA | TRBJ1-3 | NA | TRBV7-8 | 14 | CASSETGRGNTIYF | TGTGCCAGCAGCGAAACAGGGCGGGGAAACACCATATATTTT
NA | TRBJ2-3 | NA | TRBV15 | 16 | CATSRVGETSSDTQYF | TGTGCCACCAGCAGAGTTGGGGAGACTTCGTCAGATACGCAGTATTTT
NA | TRBJ2-5 | NA | TRBV7-2 | 14 | CASSLRRGQETQYF | TGTGCCAGCAGCTTACGGAGGGGACAAGAGACCCAGTACTTC
NA | TRBJ2-1 | NA | TRBV5-1 | 18 | CASSLGSFTGRSYNEQFF | TGCGCCAGCAGCTTGGGTTCCTTCACAGGCCGCTCCTACAATGAGCAGTTCTTC
NA | TRBJ1-2 | NA | TRBV5-5 | 12 | CASREGQDGYTF | TGTGCCAGCAGGGAGGGGCAGGATGGCTACACCTTC
NA | TRBJ2-2 | TRBD2 | TRBV4-3 | 17 | CASSHTAGGSSTGELFF | TGCGCCAGCAGCCATACGGCGGGGGGCTCTAGCACCGGGGAGCTGTTTTTT